This TCR beta chain is from a study of breast tumors, draining lymph nodes, adjacent tissues. The study's findings and limits: Tumor repertoires ranked between lymph nodes and nontumor tissue in diversity, with V and J gene preferences. The lymph node origin of tumor T cells was framed as consistent with a hypothesis, not demonstrated.

This clonotype was picked up many times. Its antigen is still unknown. Axillary draining lymph nodes of breast cancer patients supplied the node samples. From germline, CDR1 is MGHRA and CDR2 YSYEKL. This CDR3 is built from 17 residues. Trimming left V 3 bases short and J 0 bases short, with 12 bases between. From the multiplex PCR reads, TCRdb called clonotypes with MiXCR, one entry per CDR3 protein. The repertoire holds tens of thousands of distinct CDR3 sequences, with approximately 31% as singletons. The chain employs TRBV4-1 and TRBJ1-6; no definite D call. The material sequenced was axillary lymph node tissue. The sequence derives from a female donor with breast cancer. Some clones in this sample may be carry-over from other donors' samples. The CDR3 sequence is CASSQAVMSSYNSPLHF. The CDR3 DNA reads as TGCGCCAGCAGCCAGGCGGTAATGAGCTCCTATAATTCACCCCTCCACTTT.